The 4 T cell receptor beta chains in this list originate from one sample, sequenced in a study of T cells in Graves' hyperthyroidism and ophthalmopathy. Authors of the study amplified TCR beta CDR3 regions from RNA transcripts. HTBI primers were employed in a first-round RT-PCR of the TCR CDR3. Via MiXCR, TCRdb re-called the multiplex PCR reads, giving one row per CDR3 protein. This sample has about half a million distinct CDR3 sequences, with roughly a sixth found just once. Sequencing used blood. The receptors were sampled from a woman in her 30s with Graves' ophthalmopathy.

For this clonotype: Just one base apart from a much larger clone, this may be a read error. This chain connects TRBV28 to TRBJ2-5; tentative D call: TRBD2 (5 bases). The CDR3 has 16 amino acids. CDR1 is MDHEN, CDR2 SYDVKM, per germline. The chain's CDR3 is CASSLAGPSFGETQCF. CDR3 coding DNA: TGTGCCAGCAGTTTAGCGGGCCCATCTTTTGGGGAGACCCAGTGCTTC.

This clonotype was counted ten times or more. The rearrangement joins TRBV4-3 to TRBJ2-7; D unresolved. The CDR3 is made up of 13 amino acids. Trimming took off 2 bases at V and 3 bases at J, with 8 bases between the two ends. Per the germline V gene, CDR1 is LGHNA and CDR2 is YSLEER. The CDR3 DNA reads as TGCGCCAGCAGCCAACAGGACGGCTACGAGCAGTACTTC. It specifies CASSQQDGYEQYF.

This clonotype was detected many times. The gene calls are TRBV20-1 and TRBJ2-1; the match to TRBD2 covers 10 bases. In germline, CDR1 is DFQATT, CDR2 SNEGSKA (reference sequence). With 0 bases clipped from V and 8 bases from J, the junction kept 10 bases outside the gene matches. This CDR3 is 16 amino acids long. The CDR3 loop is CSARDRLAGLFDEQFF. The CDR3 DNA follows: TGCAGTGCTAGAGATCGACTAGCGGGTCTCTTCGATGAGCAGTTCTTC.

This clonotype was counted ten times or more. The chain combines TRBV2 with TRBJ2-5, with D perhaps TRBD1 (5 bases). Per the germline V gene, CDR1 is SNHLY and CDR2 is FYNNEI. Trimming stripped 7 bases from V and 5 bases from J, with 17 bases between. The CDR3 has 14 amino acids. The CDR3 DNA reads as TGTGCCAGCACTGACCAGGGTTCCGGGGAGACCCAGTACTTC. Translating gives CASTDQGSGETQYF. The variable domain in full, with the rest retrieved from reference TRBV2 and TRBJ2-5, is EPEVTQTPSHQVTQMGQEVILRCVPISNHLYFYWYRQILGQKVEFLVSFYNNEISEKSEIFDDQFSVERPDGSNFTLKIRSTKLEDSAMYFCASTDQGSGETQYFGPGTRLLVL.